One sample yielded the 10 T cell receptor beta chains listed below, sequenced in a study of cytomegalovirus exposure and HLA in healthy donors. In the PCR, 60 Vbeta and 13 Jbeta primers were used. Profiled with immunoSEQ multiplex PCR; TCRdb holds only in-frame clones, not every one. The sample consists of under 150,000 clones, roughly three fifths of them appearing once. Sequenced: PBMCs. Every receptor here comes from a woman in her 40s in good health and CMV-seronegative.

In DNA form, the CDR3 reads TGCGCCAGCAGCCGACTAGCGGATTACGAGCAGTACTTC. Translation: CASSRLADYEQYF. The V gene is TRBV5-1, the J gene TRBJ2-7, with 9 bases matching TRBD2. Germline CDR1 reads SGHRS; CDR2 reads YFSETQ. This CDR3 is 13 amino acids long. Losses at the gene ends were 4 bases for V and 4 bases for J; bases not matched to a gene: 3. Using reference TRBV5-1 and TRBJ2-7 for the parts outside the CDR3, the full variable domain is KAGVTQTPRYLIKTRGQQVTLSCSPISGHRSVSWYQQTPGQGLQFLFEYFSETQRNKGNFPGRFSGRQFSNSRSEMNVSTLELGDSALYLCASSRLADYEQYFGPGTRLTVT.

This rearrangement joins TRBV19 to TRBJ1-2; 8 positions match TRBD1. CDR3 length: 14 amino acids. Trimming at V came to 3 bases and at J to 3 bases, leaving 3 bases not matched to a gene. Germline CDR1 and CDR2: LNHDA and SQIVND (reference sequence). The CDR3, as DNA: TGTGCCAGTAGTATTCAGGGGGCAGACTATGGCTACACCTTC. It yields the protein CASSIQGADYGYTF.

The CDR3 DNA follows: TGTGCCAGCAGCCCAGAATTGGGGCTACAGCCTCTCGCCTACAATGAGCAGTTCTTC. Translation gives CASSPELGLQPLAYNEQFF. The gene calls are TRBV7-3 and TRBJ2-1; tentatively, D is TRBD1 (5 bases). This CDR3 has 19 amino acids. V was shortened by 5 bases and J by 2 bases, with 25 bases between the two germline ends. Germline V CDR1 and CDR2: SGHTA, FQGTGA.

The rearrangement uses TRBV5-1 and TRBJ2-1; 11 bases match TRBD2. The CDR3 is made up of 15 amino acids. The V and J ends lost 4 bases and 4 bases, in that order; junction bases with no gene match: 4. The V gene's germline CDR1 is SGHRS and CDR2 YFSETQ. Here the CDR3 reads CASSTGTSGYNEQFF. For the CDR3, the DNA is TGCGCCAGCAGCACCGGGACTAGCGGTTACAATGAGCAGTTCTTC.

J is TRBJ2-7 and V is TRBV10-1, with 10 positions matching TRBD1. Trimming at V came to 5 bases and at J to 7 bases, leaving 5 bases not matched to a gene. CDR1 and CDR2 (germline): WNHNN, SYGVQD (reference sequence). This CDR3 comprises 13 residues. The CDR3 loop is CASSLGQGREQYF. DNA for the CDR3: TGCGCCAGCAGTCTGGGACAGGGGAGGGAGCAGTACTTC.

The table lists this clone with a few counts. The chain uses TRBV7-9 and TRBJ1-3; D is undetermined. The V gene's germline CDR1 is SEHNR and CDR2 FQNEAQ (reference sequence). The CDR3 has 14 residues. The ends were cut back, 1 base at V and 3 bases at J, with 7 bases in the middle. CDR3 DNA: TGTGCCAGCAGCTTAGGGTCAGATGGAAACACCATATATTTT. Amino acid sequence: CASSLGSDGNTIYF.

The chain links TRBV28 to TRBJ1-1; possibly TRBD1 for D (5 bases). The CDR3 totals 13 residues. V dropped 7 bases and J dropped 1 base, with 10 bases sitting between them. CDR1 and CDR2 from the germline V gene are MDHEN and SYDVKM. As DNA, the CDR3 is TGTGCCAGCAACTCACAGGAGAACACTGAAGCTTTCTTT. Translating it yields CASNSQENTEAFF.

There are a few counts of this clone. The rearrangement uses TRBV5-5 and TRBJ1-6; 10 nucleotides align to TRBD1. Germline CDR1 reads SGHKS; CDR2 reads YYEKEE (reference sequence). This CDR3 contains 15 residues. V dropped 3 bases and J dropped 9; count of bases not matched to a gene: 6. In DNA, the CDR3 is TGTGCCAGCAGCTACGACAGGGGGCTGACTTCACCCCTCCACTTT. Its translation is CASSYDRGLTSPLHF.

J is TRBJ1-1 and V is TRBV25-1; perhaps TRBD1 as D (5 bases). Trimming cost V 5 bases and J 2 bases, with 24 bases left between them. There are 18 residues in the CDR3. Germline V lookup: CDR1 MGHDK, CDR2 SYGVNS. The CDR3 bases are TGTGCCAGCAGTCCCTGGGGAGGGGCAAGTGGCGAAAACACTGAAGCTTTCTTT. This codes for CASSPWGGASGENTEAFF.

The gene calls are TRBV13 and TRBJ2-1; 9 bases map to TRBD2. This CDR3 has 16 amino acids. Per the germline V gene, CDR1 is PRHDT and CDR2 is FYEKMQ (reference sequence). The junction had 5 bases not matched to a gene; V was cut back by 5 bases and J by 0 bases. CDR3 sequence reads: CASSASGGNSYNEQFF. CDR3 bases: TGTGCCAGCAGCGCCAGCGGGGGGAACTCCTACAATGAGCAGTTCTTC. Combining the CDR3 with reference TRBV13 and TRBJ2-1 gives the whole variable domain AAGVIQSPRHLIKEKRETATLKCYPIPRHDTVYWYQQGPGQDPQFLISFYEKMQSDKGSIPDRFSAQQFSDYHSELNMSSLELGDSALYFCASSASGGNSYNEQFFGPGTRLTVL.